These T cell receptor beta chains were read from a single sample in a study of regulatory T cells in long-lasting Graves disease. Each CDR3 protein is one row after TCRdb ran MiXCR on the multiplex PCR reads. This table has 300,000 to 400,000 distinct CDR3 sequences, around 19% appearing once. The starting material was peripheral blood mononuclear cells (PBMCs), obtained when the disease was refractory, from a patient treated with antithyroid drugs. The receptors here all came from a female donor with Graves disease. CDR3s include the opening cysteine and the closing phenylalanine or tryptophan. A D gene is named only where the DNA matches it firmly. Clone size appears in some rows only: once, few, many, or a class for an expanded clone.

abundance,v_gene,j_gene,d_gene,CDR3nt,CDR3aa
many,TRBV13,TRBJ2-7,TRBD2,TGTGCCAGCAGCTTAACTACTAGCGGGAAATACGAGCAGTACTTC,CASSLTTSGKYEQYF
many,TRBV14,TRBJ1-1,NA,TGTGCCAGCAGCCTTGTGATGAACACTGAAGCTTTCTTT,CASSLVMNTEAFF
few,TRBV27,TRBJ2-7,TRBD1,TGTGCCAGCAGTTCCGGGGACAGGGGCTACGAGCAGTACTTC,CASSSGDRGYEQYF
many,TRBV2,TRBJ1-1,NA,TGTGCCAGCATTCCGGACAGAGACACTGAAGCTTTCTTT,CASIPDRDTEAFF
many,TRBV12-3/TRBV12-4,TRBJ2-5,NA,TGTGCCAGCAGTTTAATGAGAGAGACCCAGTACTTC,CASSLMRETQYF
few,TRBV27,TRBJ2-6,TRBD1,TGTGCCAGCAGTTTTGAATGGTTCGCGACAGGGAGCTCTGGGGCCAACGTCCTGACTTTC,CASSFEWFATGSSGANVLTF
many,TRBV29-1,TRBJ1-1,NA,TGCAGCGTTGCTCCCCTGGGGGGGAACACTGAAGCTTTCTTT,CSVAPLGGNTEAFF
few,TRBV2,TRBJ2-7,NA,TGTGCCAGCACGTTAGACAGGTTGAATCTCGAGCAGTACTTC,CASTLDRLNLEQYF
many,TRBV20-1,TRBJ1-6,NA,TGCAGTGGGTCGGACAGAAGCTCCTATAATTCACCCCTCCACTTT,CSGSDRSSYNSPLHF
many,TRBV6-2/TRBV6-3,TRBJ2-4,TRBD1,TGTGCCAGCAGTTTGACCGGGACAGAACTAGCCAAAAACATTCAGTACTTC,CASSLTGTELAKNIQYF
many,TRBV7-9,TRBJ2-7,TRBD1,TGTGCCAGCAGTCCGACAGGGATCTACGAGCAGTACTTC,CASSPTGIYEQYF
few,TRBV7-3,TRBJ2-7,NA,TGTGCCAGCAGCCCAAGTAGCGGACCCGGCTACGAGCAGTACTTC,CASSPSSGPGYEQYF
few,TRBV7-9,TRBJ1-1,NA,TGTGCCAGCAGCTGGGACCCCTCCTCTAACACTGAAGCTTTCTTT,CASSWDPSSNTEAFF
NA,TRBV6-2/TRBV6-3,TRBJ1-3,NA,TGTGCCAGCTTCAGGGGACCAGACTCTGGAAACACCATATATTTT,CASFRGPDSGNTIYF
few,TRBV15,TRBJ2-7,TRBD2,TGTGCCACCAGCAGAGAGGGGGGGGAGCAGTACTTC,CATSREGGEQYF
few,TRBV2,TRBJ1-1,NA,TGTGCCAGCAGTGACCTGGACCCTGAAGCTTTCTTT,CASSDLDPEAFF
NA,TRBV6-1,TRBJ2-7,NA,TGTGCCAGCAGTAAGACAAGCCCTCCCTACGAGCAGTACTTC,CASSKTSPPYEQYF
many,TRBV28,TRBJ1-1,TRBD1,TGTGCCGCACAGGGGAGGGCTAACACTGAAGCTTTCTTT,CAAQGRANTEAFF
few,TRBV7-3,TRBJ1-4,NA,TGTGCCAGCAGCTTAACAGCGCTGCATAATGAAAAACTGTTTTTT,CASSLTALHNEKLFF